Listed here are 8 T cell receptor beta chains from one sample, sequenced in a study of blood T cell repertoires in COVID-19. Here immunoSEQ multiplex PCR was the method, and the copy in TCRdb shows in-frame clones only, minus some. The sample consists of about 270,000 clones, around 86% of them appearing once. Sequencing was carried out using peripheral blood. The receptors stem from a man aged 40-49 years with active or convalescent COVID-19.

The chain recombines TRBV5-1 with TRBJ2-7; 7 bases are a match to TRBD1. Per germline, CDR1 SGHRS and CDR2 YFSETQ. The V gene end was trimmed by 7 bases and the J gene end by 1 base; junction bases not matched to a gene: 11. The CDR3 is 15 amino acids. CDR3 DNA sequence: TGCGCCAGCCGGAAAGGGACAGACGTTTCCTACGAGCAGTACTTC. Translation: CASRKGTDVSYEQYF.

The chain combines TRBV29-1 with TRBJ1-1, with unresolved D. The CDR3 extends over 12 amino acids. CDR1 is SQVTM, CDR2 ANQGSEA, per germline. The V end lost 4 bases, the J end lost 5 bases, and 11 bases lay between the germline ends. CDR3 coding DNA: TGCAGCGTTGGGGAGGGTGGTACTGAAGCTTTCTTT. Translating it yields CSVGEGGTEAFF.

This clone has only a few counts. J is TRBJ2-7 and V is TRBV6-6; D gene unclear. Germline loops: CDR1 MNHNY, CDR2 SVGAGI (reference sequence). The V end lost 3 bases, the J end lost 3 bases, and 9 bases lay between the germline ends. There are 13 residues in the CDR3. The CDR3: CASSYRVGYEQYF. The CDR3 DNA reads TGTGCCAGCAGTTATCGGGTCGGCTACGAGCAGTACTTC.

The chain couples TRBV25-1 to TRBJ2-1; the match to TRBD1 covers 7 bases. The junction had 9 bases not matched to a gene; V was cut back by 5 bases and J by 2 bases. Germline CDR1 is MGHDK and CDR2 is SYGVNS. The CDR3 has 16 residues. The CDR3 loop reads CASSPQTGLTYNEQFF. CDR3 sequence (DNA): TGTGCCAGCAGTCCCCAGACAGGGTTAACCTACAATGAGCAGTTCTTC.

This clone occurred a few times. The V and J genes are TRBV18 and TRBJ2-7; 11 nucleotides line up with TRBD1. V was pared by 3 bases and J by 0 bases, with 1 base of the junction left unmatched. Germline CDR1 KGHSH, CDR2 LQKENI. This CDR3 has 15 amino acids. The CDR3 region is CASSPGTGGSYEQYF. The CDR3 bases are TGTGCCAGCTCACCCGGGACAGGGGGCTCCTACGAGCAGTACTTC.

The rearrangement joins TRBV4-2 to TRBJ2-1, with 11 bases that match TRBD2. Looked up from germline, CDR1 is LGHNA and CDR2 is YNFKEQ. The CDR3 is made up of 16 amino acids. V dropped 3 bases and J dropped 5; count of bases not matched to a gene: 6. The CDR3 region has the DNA TGTGCCAGCAGCCACTCAGGGACTAGCGGAAACAATGAGCAGTTCTTC. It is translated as CASSHSGTSGNNEQFF.

For the CDR3, the DNA is TGTGCCAGCGCGTTCGACAGGGCCTATAATTCACCCCTCCACTTT. Protein: CASAFDRAYNSPLHF. The chain employs TRBV6-6 and TRBJ1-6; 7 bases are a match to TRBD1. The ends lost 8 bases at V and 2 bases at J; junction bases unmatched: 6. Germline CDR1 is MNHNY and CDR2 is SVGAGI (reference sequence). This CDR3 region has 15 residues.

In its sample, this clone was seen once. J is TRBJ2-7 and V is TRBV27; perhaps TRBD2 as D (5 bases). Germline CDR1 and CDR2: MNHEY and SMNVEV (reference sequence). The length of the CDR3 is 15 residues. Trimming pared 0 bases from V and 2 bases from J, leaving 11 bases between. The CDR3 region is CASSLSGLGAYEQYF. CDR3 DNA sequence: TGTGCCAGCAGTTTATCAGGACTTGGGGCCTACGAGCAGTACTTC.